The 9 T cell receptor beta chains below were found in one sample sequenced in a study of cytomegalovirus exposure and HLA in healthy donors. 60 Vbeta and 13 Jbeta primers were used in PCR. Profiling relied on immunoSEQ multiplex PCR, and the TCRdb table lists in-frame clones only, not all of them. The sample gives tens of thousands of clones, about 62% of which show up once; under 4% is in the top ten. The sample comprised PBMCs. The receptor source for this set is a man under 40 in good health and CMV-seronegative.

V usage is TRBV6-1 and J usage is TRBJ2-5; TRBD1 matches 9 bases. The CDR3 contains 12 residues. Germline loops: CDR1 MNHNS, CDR2 SASEGT. V was clipped by 6 bases and J by 5 bases; unmatched bases: 1. The CDR3: CASRDRGETQYF. The CDR3, as DNA: TGTGCCAGCAGAGACAGGGGGGAGACCCAGTACTTC.

This chain uses TRBV7-2 with TRBJ1-2, with 10 bases fitting TRBD1. Germline CDR1 is SGHTA and CDR2 is FQGNSA. Germline trimming cut 6 bases from V and 6 bases from J; bases unmatched to any gene: 7. The CDR3 spans 14 residues. CDR3 in amino acids: CASRPLDRGHGYTF. The CDR3 DNA sequence: TGTGCCAGCAGACCCTTAGACAGGGGGCATGGCTACACCTTC.

The chain couples TRBV21-1 to TRBJ1-4; TRBD1 reflects the table's D call only, with no check against the DNA. TRBV21-1 is deemed a pseudogene. The CDR3 covers 12 residues. CDR3 amino acids: CANPTGGEKLFF. CDR3 nucleotides: TGTGCCAACCCGACAGGGGGAGAAAAACTGTTTTTT.

The V call is TRBV7-3, the J call TRBJ1-2; 11 bases line up with TRBD1. Trimming cost V 5 bases and J 9 bases; bases outside gene matches: 8. There are 14 residues in the CDR3. Looked up from germline, CDR1 is SGHTA and CDR2 is FQGTGA. The CDR3 loop reads CASSRGGQGASYTF. CDR3 bases: TGTGCCAGCAGCAGGGGTGGACAGGGGGCGAGCTACACCTTC.

V is TRBV5-4 and J is TRBJ2-7; maybe TRBD1 (5 bases). V was cut by 3 bases and J by 0 bases, with 13 bases left in between. This CDR3 is 15 amino acids long. Germline CDR1 reads SGHNT; CDR2 reads YYREEE (reference sequence). In DNA, the CDR3 is TGTGCCAGCAGCTCAAGGCGACAGTACTCCTACGAGCAGTACTTC. Encoded protein: CASSSRRQYSYEQYF.

The rearrangement joins TRBV4-2 to TRBJ1-4; the D gene is possibly TRBD1 (6 bases). In germline, CDR1 is LGHNA, CDR2 YNFKEQ. Trimming left V 3 bases short and J 3 bases short, with 14 bases between. This CDR3 region has 16 residues. CDR3 sequence (DNA): TGTGCCAGCAGCCAGGATACAGGGAACTCTAATGAAAAACTGTTTTTT. It specifies CASSQDTGNSNEKLFF.

This chain connects TRBV5-4 to TRBJ2-7; D remains ambiguous. V was shortened by 4 bases and J by 6 bases, with 11 bases between the two germline ends. Germline CDR1 reads SGHNT; CDR2 reads YYREEE (reference sequence). The CDR3 runs to 12 residues. The DNA of the CDR3 is TGTGCCAGCAGCAGCTTTCGTGGCGAGCAGTACTTC. It translates to CASSSFRGEQYF.

The genes are TRBV28 and TRBJ1-2; TRBD1 is a possible D gene (5 bases). The CDR3 is 13 amino acids. Germline V gene data show CDR1 as MDHEN and CDR2 as SYDVKM. Trimming took off 5 bases at V and 1 base at J, with 8 bases between the two ends. The CDR3 protein is CASSQDSNYGYTF. The CDR3, as DNA: TGTGCCAGCAGTCAAGACAGTAACTATGGCTACACCTTC.

The rearrangement uses TRBV10-2 and TRBJ2-7, with 8 bases lining up with TRBD1. CDR1 and CDR2 from the germline V gene are WSHSY and SAAADI. V shed 6 bases, J shed 6 bases, and the junction held 7 bases outside the gene matches. The CDR3 loop spans 13 amino acids. The CDR3 DNA is TGCGCCAGCAGGAAACCCAGGGGGCTCGAGCAGTACTTC. It specifies CASRKPRGLEQYF.